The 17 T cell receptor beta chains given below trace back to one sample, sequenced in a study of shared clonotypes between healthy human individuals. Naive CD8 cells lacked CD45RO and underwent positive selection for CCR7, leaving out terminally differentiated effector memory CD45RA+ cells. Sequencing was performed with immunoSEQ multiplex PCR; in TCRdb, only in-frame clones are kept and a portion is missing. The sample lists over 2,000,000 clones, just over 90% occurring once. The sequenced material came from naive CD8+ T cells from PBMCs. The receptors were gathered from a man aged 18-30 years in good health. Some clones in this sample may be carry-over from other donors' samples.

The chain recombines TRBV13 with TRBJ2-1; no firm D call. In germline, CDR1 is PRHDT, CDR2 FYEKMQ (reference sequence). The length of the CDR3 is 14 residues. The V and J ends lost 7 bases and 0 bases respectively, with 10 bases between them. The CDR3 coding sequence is TGTGCCAGCACCCCCCGAAGCTCCTACAATGAGCAGTTCTTC. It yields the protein CASTPRSSYNEQFF. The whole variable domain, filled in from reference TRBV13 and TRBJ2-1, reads AAGVIQSPRHLIKEKRETATLKCYPIPRHDTVYWYQQGPGQDPQFLISFYEKMQSDKGSIPDRFSAQQFSDYHSELNMSSLELGDSALYFCASTPRSSYNEQFFGPGTRLTVL.

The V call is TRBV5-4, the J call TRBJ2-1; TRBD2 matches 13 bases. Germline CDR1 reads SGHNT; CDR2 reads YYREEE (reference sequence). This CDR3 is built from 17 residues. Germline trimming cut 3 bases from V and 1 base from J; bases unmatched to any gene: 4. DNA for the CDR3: TGTGCCAGCAGCTCCGGACTAGCGGGAGCTTCCTACAATGAGCAGTTCTTC. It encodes CASSSGLAGASYNEQFF.

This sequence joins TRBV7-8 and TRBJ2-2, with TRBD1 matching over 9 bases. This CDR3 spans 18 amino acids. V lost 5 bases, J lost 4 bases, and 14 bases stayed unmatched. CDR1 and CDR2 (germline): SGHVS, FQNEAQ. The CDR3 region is CASSDATYRGLTTGELFF. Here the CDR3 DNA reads TGTGCCAGCAGCGACGCTACGTACAGGGGGCTGACCACCGGGGAGCTGTTTTTT.

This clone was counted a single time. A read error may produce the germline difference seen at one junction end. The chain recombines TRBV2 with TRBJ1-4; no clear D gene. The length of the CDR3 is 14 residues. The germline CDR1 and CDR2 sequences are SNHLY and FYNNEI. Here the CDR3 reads CAGSGGRTNEKLFF. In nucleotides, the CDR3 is TGTGCCGGCAGTGGTGGGCGGACTAATGAAAAACTGTTTTTT.

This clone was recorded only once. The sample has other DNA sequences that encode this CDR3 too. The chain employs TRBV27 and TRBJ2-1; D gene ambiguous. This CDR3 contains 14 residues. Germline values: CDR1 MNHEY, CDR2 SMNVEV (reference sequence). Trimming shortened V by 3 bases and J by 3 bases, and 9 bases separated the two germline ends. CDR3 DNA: TGTGCCAGCAGTTTGGATAGAATCTACAATGAGCAGTTCTTC. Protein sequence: CASSLDRIYNEQFF.

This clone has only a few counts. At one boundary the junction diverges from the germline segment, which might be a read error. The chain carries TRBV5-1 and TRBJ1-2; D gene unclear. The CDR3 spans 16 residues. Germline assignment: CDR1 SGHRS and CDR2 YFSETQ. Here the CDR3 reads CASRLEWRPSGYGYTF. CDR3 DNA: TGCGCCAGCAGGTTGGAGTGGAGGCCGAGTGGCTATGGCTACACCTTC.

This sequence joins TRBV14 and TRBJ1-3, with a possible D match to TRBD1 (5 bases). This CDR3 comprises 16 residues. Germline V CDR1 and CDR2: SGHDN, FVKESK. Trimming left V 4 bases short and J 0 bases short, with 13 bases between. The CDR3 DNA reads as TGTGCCAGCAGCCCTCTTCTGGGACTCTCTGGAAACACCATATATTTT. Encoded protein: CASSPLLGLSGNTIYF.

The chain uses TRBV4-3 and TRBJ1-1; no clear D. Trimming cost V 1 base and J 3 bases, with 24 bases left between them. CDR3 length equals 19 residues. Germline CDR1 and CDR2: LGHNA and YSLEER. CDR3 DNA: TGCGCCAGCAGCCAAGTTTGGGGTTTTACGGAGACCATAGACACTGAAGCTTTCTTT. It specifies CASSQVWGFTETIDTEAFF.

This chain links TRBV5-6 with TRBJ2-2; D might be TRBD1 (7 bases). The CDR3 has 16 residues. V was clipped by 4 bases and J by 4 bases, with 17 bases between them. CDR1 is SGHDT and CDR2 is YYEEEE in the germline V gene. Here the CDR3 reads CASSGGDRHPTGELFF. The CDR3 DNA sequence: TGTGCCAGCAGCGGAGGGGACAGACATCCCACCGGGGAGCTGTTTTTT.

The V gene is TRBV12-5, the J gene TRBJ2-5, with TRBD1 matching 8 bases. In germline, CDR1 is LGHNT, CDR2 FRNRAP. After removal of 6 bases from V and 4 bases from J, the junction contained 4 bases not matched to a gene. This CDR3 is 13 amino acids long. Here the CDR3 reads CASGHDRGETQYF. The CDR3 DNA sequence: TGTGCTAGTGGGCATGACAGGGGAGAGACCCAGTACTTC. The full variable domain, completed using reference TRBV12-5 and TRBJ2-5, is DARVTQTPRHKVTEMGQEVTMRCQPILGHNTVFWYRQTMMQGLELLAYFRNRAPLDDSGMPKDRFSAEMPDATLATLKIQPSEPRDSAVYFCASGHDRGETQYFGPGTRLLVL.

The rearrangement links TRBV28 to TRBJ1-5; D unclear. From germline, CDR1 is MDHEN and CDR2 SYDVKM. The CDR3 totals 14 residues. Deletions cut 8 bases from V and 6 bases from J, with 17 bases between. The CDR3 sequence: CASRRQDFLQPQHF. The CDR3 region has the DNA TGTGCCAGCCGACGCCAGGACTTCCTTCAGCCCCAGCATTTT.

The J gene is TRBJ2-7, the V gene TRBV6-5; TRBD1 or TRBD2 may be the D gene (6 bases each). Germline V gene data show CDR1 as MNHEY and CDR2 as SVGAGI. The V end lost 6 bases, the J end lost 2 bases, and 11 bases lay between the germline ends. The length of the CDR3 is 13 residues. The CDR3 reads CASRKGGAYEQYF. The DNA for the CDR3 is TGTGCCAGCAGGAAGGGGGGCGCCTACGAGCAGTACTTC.

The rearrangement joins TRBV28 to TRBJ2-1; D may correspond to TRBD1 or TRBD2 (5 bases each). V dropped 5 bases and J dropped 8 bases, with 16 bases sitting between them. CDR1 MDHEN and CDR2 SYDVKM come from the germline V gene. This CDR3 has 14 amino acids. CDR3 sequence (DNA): TGTGCCAGCAGTCCGGTGGGACCTTGGGATGAGCAGTTCTTC. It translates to CASSPVGPWDEQFF.

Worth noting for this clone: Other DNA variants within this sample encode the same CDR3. Here the CDR3 DNA reads TGTGCCAGCAGCTTACTAGCGGGGGAATACAATGAGCAGTTCTTC. Its protein product is CASSLLAGEYNEQFF. This chain connects TRBV7-2 to TRBJ2-1; TRBD2 agrees at 10 bases. Germline V gives CDR1 SGHTA, CDR2 FQGNSA. This CDR3 has 15 amino acids. V was pared by 2 bases and J by 4 bases, with 2 bases of the junction left unmatched.

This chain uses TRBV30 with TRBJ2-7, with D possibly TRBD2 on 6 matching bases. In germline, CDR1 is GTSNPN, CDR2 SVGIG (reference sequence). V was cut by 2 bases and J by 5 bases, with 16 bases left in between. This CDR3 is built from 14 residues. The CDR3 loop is CAWSRQGGVNEQYF. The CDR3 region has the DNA TGTGCCTGGAGTCGCCAGGGCGGGGTCAACGAGCAGTACTTC.

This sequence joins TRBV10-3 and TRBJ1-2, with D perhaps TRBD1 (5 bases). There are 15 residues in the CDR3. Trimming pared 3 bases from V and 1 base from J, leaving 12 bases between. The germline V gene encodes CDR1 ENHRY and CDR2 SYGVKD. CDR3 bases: TGTGCCATCAGTGAAACGGGACTCAATAACTATGGCTACACCTTC. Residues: CAISETGLNNYGYTF.

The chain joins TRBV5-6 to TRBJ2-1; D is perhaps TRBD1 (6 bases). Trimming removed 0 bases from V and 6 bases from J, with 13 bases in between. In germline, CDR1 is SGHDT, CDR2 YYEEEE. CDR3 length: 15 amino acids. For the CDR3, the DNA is TGTGCCAGCAGCTTGGGCCAGGGGCCCTTCAATGAGCAGTTCTTC. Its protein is CASSLGQGPFNEQFF.